This is a list of T cell receptor beta chains from one sample in a study of cytomegalovirus exposure and HLA in healthy donors. The protocol was immunoSEQ multiplex PCR, while the TCRdb copy is restricted to in-frame clones and leaves out a portion. The data contain roughly 160,000 clones, roughly 74% of them singletons. The sample comprised PBMCs. These receptor sequences come from a woman aged 40 to 50 in good health and CMV-seropositive. The CDR3 runs from the conserved cysteine through the conserved F or W. D genes are given only for firm matches. Size is stated for part of the rows, as once, few or many counts, or as a class when the clone is expanded.

NA | NA | TRBJ2-7 | TRBV14 | CASSSPSTYEQYF | TGTGCCAGCAGCAGCCCGAGTACCTACGAGCAGTACTTC
NA | NA | TRBJ1-1 | TRBV28 | CASSLWARGTEAFF | TGTGCCAGCAGTTTATGGGCCCGGGGCACTGAAGCTTTCTTT
TRBD1 | NA | TRBJ1-2 | TRBV9 | CASSVAGWDSRGYGYTF | TGTGCCAGCAGCGTAGCTGGGTGGGACAGCCGGGGCTATGGCTACACCTTC
NA | once | TRBJ2-2 | TRBV28 | CASREPRRRSGELFF | TGTGCCAGCAGAGAACCTAGGAGGCGCAGCGGGGAGCTGTTTTTT
TRBD2 | NA | TRBJ2-1 | TRBV9 | CASSVSISGDYNEQFF | TGTGCCAGCAGCGTTAGCATCAGCGGGGACTACAATGAGCAGTTCTTC
NA | NA | TRBJ2-3 | TRBV14 | CASSQLFTDTQYF | TGTGCCAGCAGCCAACTGTTTACAGATACGCAGTATTTT
TRBD2 | NA | TRBJ2-3 | TRBV2 | CASARERGLGDTQYF | TGTGCCAGCGCAAGGGAGCGGGGCCTCGGGGATACGCAGTATTTT
TRBD1 | NA | TRBJ1-5 | TRBV30 | CAWSQGGFSPSNQPQHF | TGTGCCTGGAGTCAGGGGGGTTTTTCTCCTAGCAATCAGCCCCAGCATTTT
TRBD2 | NA | TRBJ2-7 | TRBV2 | CASRERDRSYEQYF | TGTGCCAGCAGGGAGCGGGACCGCTCCTACGAGCAGTACTTC
NA | few | TRBJ1-2 | TRBV30 | CAWADSLVTMVLIF | TGTGCCTGGGCCGACAGTTTAGTAACCATGGTACTAATCTTC
NA | NA | TRBJ2-6 | TRBV28 | CASGTGLSAGANVLTF | TGTGCCAGCGGCACAGGGTTATCAGCTGGGGCCAACGTCCTGACTTTC
TRBD1 | NA | TRBJ1-6 | TRBV2 | CASIRDRQNSPLHF | TGTGCCAGCATACGGGACAGGCAAAATTCACCCCTCCACTTT
TRBD1 | few | TRBJ2-1 | TRBV5-1 | CASRQGGEQFF | TGCGCCAGCCGACAGGGTGGTGAGCAGTTCTTC
TRBD1 | NA | TRBJ2-1 | TRBV10-3 | CAIRGTGVDEQFF | TGTGCCATCAGAGGCACAGGGGTCGATGAGCAGTTCTTC
NA | NA | TRBJ2-7 | TRBV6-6 | CASSQNYEQYF | TGTGCCAGCAGTCAAAACTACGAGCAGTACTTC
TRBD2 | once | TRBJ2-4 | TRBV9 | CASSVSGSGDIQYF | TGTGCCAGCAGCGTTAGCGGGAGTGGTGACATTCAGTACTTC
NA | NA | TRBJ2-5 | TRBV5-5 | CASRPGTQETQYF | TGTGCCAGCAGACCCGGGACACAAGAGACCCAGTACTTC
TRBD2 | NA | TRBJ2-3 | TRBV2 | CASRKLAGGGDTQYF | TGTGCCAGCAGGAAACTAGCGGGGGGAGGAGATACGCAGTATTTT
TRBD1 | NA | TRBJ1-1 | TRBV6-6 | CASSRTGYRDTEAFF | TGTGCCAGCTCTAGGACAGGGTACAGGGACACTGAAGCTTTCTTT
TRBD2 | few | TRBJ2-7 | TRBV5-1 | CASSLAGLAESYEQYF | TGCGCCAGCAGCTTGGCTGGACTAGCGGAGTCCTACGAGCAGTACTTC
TRBD2 | NA | TRBJ2-1 | TRBV6-1 | CASVTSGSSYNEQFF | TGTGCCAGCGTCACTAGCGGGAGCTCCTACAATGAGCAGTTCTTC
NA | NA | TRBJ2-1 | TRBV15 | CATSRGTSYNEQFF | TGTGCCACCAGCAGAGGGACATCATACAATGAGCAGTTCTTC
NA | NA | TRBJ1-2 | TRBV7-2 | CASSSSTGQTLNYGYTF | TGTGCCAGCAGCTCCAGCACAGGCCAGACTCTTAACTATGGCTACACCTTC
TRBD2 | NA | TRBJ2-2 | TRBV7-9 | CASRSSGRTTGELFF | TGTGCCAGCAGATCTAGCGGGAGGACCACCGGGGAGCTGTTTTTT
NA | NA | TRBJ1-5 | TRBV27 | CASSLNRNLYSNQPQHF | TGTGCCAGCAGTTTAAACCGAAATCTATATAGCAATCAGCCCCAGCATTTT
NA | NA | TRBJ1-1 | TRBV5-1 | CASRVGQGRVGEAFF | TGCGCCAGCCGTGTAGGGCAGGGCCGAGTCGGTGAAGCTTTCTTT
TRBD1 | once | TRBJ1-1 | TRBV28 | CASTRGQTEAFF | TGTGCCAGCACCCGGGGACAGACTGAAGCTTTCTTT
TRBD2 | NA | TRBJ2-1 | TRBV11-3 | CASSLDQAGRDEQFF | TGTGCCAGCAGCTTAGATCAGGCAGGGAGGGATGAGCAGTTCTTC
NA | NA | TRBJ2-7 | TRBV19 | CASSIGGTTYEQYF | TGTGCCAGTAGTATTGGGGGCACTACCTACGAGCAGTACTTC
TRBD1 | NA | TRBJ1-1 | TRBV6-5 | CASSEDRGETEAFF | TGTGCCAGCAGTGAAGACAGGGGTGAGACTGAAGCTTTCTTT
TRBD2 | NA | TRBJ2-7 | TRBV7-2 | CASSPTSATYEQYF | TGTGCCAGCAGCCCGACTAGCGCAACCTACGAGCAGTACTTC
NA | NA | TRBJ1-2 | TRBV18 | CASSPQNRRNYGYTF | TGTGCCAGCTCACCGCAAAACAGGAGAAACTATGGCTACACCTTC
TRBD1 | NA | TRBJ1-1 | TRBV5-1 | CASRTDYRGTEAFF | TGCGCCAGCAGGACCGACTACAGGGGAACTGAAGCTTTCTTT
NA | once | TRBJ1-3 | TRBV4-3 | CASSQFAGLTGNTIYF | TGCGCCAGCAGCCAATTCGCGGGGCTGACTGGAAACACCATATATTTT
TRBD2 | NA | TRBJ2-1 | TRBV2 | CASLEAGGPYEQFF | TGTGCCAGCCTCGAGGCGGGAGGGCCCTATGAGCAGTTCTTC
TRBD1 | NA | TRBJ1-5 | TRBV27 | CATGDRGGQPQHF | TGTGCCACCGGCGACAGGGGAGGGCAGCCCCAGCATTTT
TRBD2 | few | TRBJ2-3 | TRBV7-6 | CASSSYPASGRITDTQYF | TGTGCCAGCAGCTCTTACCCCGCTAGCGGGAGAATCACAGATACGCAGTATTTT
NA | NA | TRBJ2-3 | TRBV11-2 | CASSLRLSTDTQYF | TGTGCCAGCAGCTTACGACTTAGCACAGATACGCAGTATTTT
NA | NA | TRBJ1-3 | TRBV28 | CASSTPFSGNTIYF | TGTGCTAGCAGTACACCTTTCTCTGGAAACACCATATATTTT
TRBD2 | few | TRBJ2-7 | TRBV6-5 | CASSSGRAYEQYF | TGTGCCAGCAGTAGCGGGAGGGCCTACGAGCAGTACTTC
NA | NA | TRBJ1-1 | TRBV19 | CASSPGWTEAFF | TGTGCCAGTAGTCCAGGGTGGACTGAAGCTTTCTTT